This T cell receptor beta chain stems from a study of T cells after yellow fever vaccination. Notes on the study in general: Post-booster samples contained most primary-vaccination clones (approximately 95% CD4, about 90% CD8). CD4 and CD8 compartments shared a small share of clonotypes.

The CDR3 consists of 13 residues. The V end was cut by 3 bases, the J end by 5 bases, with 9 bases between. Germline-derived CDR1 and CDR2 are MDHEN and SYDVKM. This clonotype was counted between two and nine times. Its antigen is still unknown. Template-switching 5'RACE yielded the TCR cDNA; a universal primer site and UMIs were added in the process. TCRdb re-derived calls from the 5' RACE reads in MiXCR, one entry per CDR3 protein. The sample shows 620,000 or so distinct CDR3 sequences, roughly an eighth of them seen only once. The clonotype comes from a man aged 30 to 39 who received the YFV17D yellow fever vaccine. Sequenced material: PBMCs, taken on the day of the yellow fever booster vaccination. The rearrangement uses TRBV28 and TRBJ2-3; D possibly corresponds to TRBD2 (6 bases). Here the CDR3 DNA reads TGTGCCAGCAGTTTGCCAGCGGGAGATACGCAGTATTTT. It is translated as CASSLPAGDTQYF.